The 9 T cell receptor beta chains below were found in one sample sequenced in a study of CD4 and CD8 cells across lung adenocarcinoma regions. A single record per CDR3 protein comes from TCRdb applying MiXCR to the PCR reads. The sample has 20,000 to 30,000 distinct CDR3 sequences, approximately 51% seen once; the top ten hold around 50%. What was sequenced was CD8+ T cells from the center of a lung tumor. These receptors were taken from a male donor with lung adenocarcinoma. The CD4 and CD8 labels of this study may be unreliable.

As concerns this clonotype: Relative to the germline gene, one junction end is altered; a read error may explain this. The chain couples TRBV6-8 to TRBJ2-4; perhaps TRBD2 as D (6 bases). Germline-derived CDR1 and CDR2 are MNHGY and SAAAGT. There are 16 residues in the CDR3. The CDR3 DNA follows: TGTGCCAGCCGCGTCTCGGGGCGGGGAGCCAAAAACACGCAGTATTTC. As protein: CASRVSGRGAKNTQYF.

This clonotype is medium-sized (0.01 to 0.1%) in the sample. The chain uses TRBV6-1 and TRBJ2-1; 9 bases line up with TRBD2. The CDR3 loop spans 15 amino acids. Unmatched junction bases numbered 7, after V lost 6 bases and J lost 4 bases. CDR1 MNHNS and CDR2 SASEGT come from the germline V gene. The CDR3 loop is CASRETSGVYNEQFF. CDR3 in DNA: TGTGCCAGCAGGGAGACTAGCGGAGTTTACAATGAGCAGTTCTTC.

The gene calls are TRBV15 and TRBJ2-4; 12 bases line up with TRBD2. V gave up 0 bases and J gave up 13 bases; unmatched junction bases: 16. The germline V gene encodes CDR1 LNHNV and CDR2 YYDKDF (reference sequence). The CDR3 runs to 18 residues. The CDR3 is CATSRDFLAGGPADMQYF. CDR3 nucleotides: TGTGCCACCAGCAGAGATTTTCTAGCGGGAGGGCCTGCAGATATGCAGTACTTC.

This clonotype was found many times. This rearrangement joins TRBV6-1 to TRBJ2-7; 9 bases align to TRBD1. The CDR3 contains 14 residues. The germline CDR1 and CDR2 sequences are MNHNS and SASEGT. V trimming: 6 bases; J trimming: 9 bases; junction bases outside the gene matches: 12. DNA of the CDR3: TGTGCCAGCAGGCCCGGGGGACAGGGTTTAAGGCAGTACTTC. Translated, it gives CASRPGGQGLRQYF.

This clonotype was observed many times. This chain links TRBV9 with TRBJ2-2; TRBD2 matches at 8 bases. In germline, CDR1 is SGDLS, CDR2 YYNGEE. The CDR3 consists of 17 residues. V was clipped by 0 bases and J by 4 bases; unmatched bases: 8. The CDR3 loop reads CASSVESGGPSTGELFF. CDR3 sequence (DNA): TGTGCCAGCAGCGTAGAATCGGGAGGGCCGAGCACCGGGGAGCTGTTTTTT.

This clonotype was counted a few times. The chain is built from TRBV27 and TRBJ2-5; 11 bases fit TRBD2. Losses at the gene ends were 8 bases for V and 8 bases for J; bases not matched to a gene: 10. This CDR3 is 14 amino acids long. From germline, CDR1 is MNHEY and CDR2 SMNVEV (reference sequence). The CDR3 spells CASSPAGTSGTQYF. The CDR3 nucleotides are TGTGCCAGCTCCCCCGCAGGGACTAGCGGCACCCAGTACTTC.

Details on this clonotype: This may be a read error, as it is one base from a much larger clone. The gene calls are TRBV6-1 and TRBJ2-1, with 10 positions matching TRBD1. V lost 6 bases and J lost 9; bases outside the gene matches: 8. The CDR3 totals 14 residues. Per the germline V gene, CDR1 is MNHNS and CDR2 is SASEGT. The CDR3 loop is CASSSTGGIFEQFF. The CDR3 DNA reads as TGTGCCAGCAGCTCGACAGGGGGCATTTTTGAGCAGTTCTTC.

This clonotype was seen just once. V usage is TRBV6-1 and J usage is TRBJ2-3, with 9 bases identical to TRBD1. This CDR3 is built from 16 residues. In germline, CDR1 is MNHNS, CDR2 SASEGT. Germline trimming cut 5 bases from V and 14 bases from J; bases unmatched to any gene: 20. CDR3 nucleotides: TGTGCCAGCAGTCTTATGGGACAGGGTAACACCGGTGCGCTGTATTTT. Its translation: CASSLMGQGNTGALYF.

About this clonotype: At one of its ends the junction is not consistent with the germline gene, which may arise from a read error. The rearrangement uses TRBV10-3 and TRBJ2-5; 8 bases match TRBD2. The germline V gene encodes CDR1 ENHRY and CDR2 SYGVKD. The CDR3 is 15 amino acids. The DNA for the CDR3 is TGTGGCGGGGGGTACGGGGGCCGCGGCCAAGAGACGCAGTACTTC. Translated: CGGGYGGRGQETQYF.